These T cell receptor beta chains were read from a single sample in a study of blood T cell repertoires in COVID-19. TCRdb's copy holds only in-frame clones and misses some; the assay was immunoSEQ multiplex PCR. The repertoire holds approximately 290,000 clones, with about 80% as singletons. The sample comprised peripheral blood. These receptor sequences come from a person aged 70 to 85 with COVID-19, enrolled during active disease. CDR3s include the opening cysteine and the closing phenylalanine or tryptophan. The D gene is left open where the match is weak.

TRBD1,TRBV28,TRBJ1-3,CASSTKHDRGRNTIYF
-,TRBV19,TRBJ1-1,CASSIQGVYTEAFF
TRBD2,TRBV6-2/TRBV6-3,TRBJ2-7,CASSGWTSLYEQYF
-,TRBV6-5,TRBJ1-5,CAAGDSNQPQHF
-,TRBV2,TRBJ2-7,CASSEAYTGHRVRFSEQYF
TRBD1,TRBV6-5,TRBJ2-1,CASSFEQGRVNEQFF
-,TRBV7-6,TRBJ2-2,CASSLAVQRLNTGELFF
TRBD1,TRBV6-5,TRBJ2-5,CASSPDRGSRETQYF
-,TRBV18,TRBJ1-2,CASSPGANYGYTF
-,TRBV19,TRBJ1-5,CASWGRGRNQPQHF
TRBD1,TRBV4-3,TRBJ1-2,CASSLTGEGGYTF
-,TRBV15,TRBJ1-1,CATSSYRATEAFF
TRBD2,TRBV14,TRBJ2-1,CASSRGTSGSYEQFF
TRBD2,TRBV3-1/TRBV3-2,TRBJ2-3,CASSHPGLAADTQYF
TRBD1,TRBV28,TRBJ1-2,CASSPPDRGHGYTF
-,TRBV5-6,TRBJ1-1,CASSLDLGGLYTEAFF
TRBD1,TRBV19,TRBJ1-5,CASSWDRDRQPQHF
-,TRBV6-5,TRBJ1-2,CASSYIANYGYTF
-,TRBV28,TRBJ2-5,CASIPSGKSVEGGPQTQYF
-,TRBV6-5,TRBJ1-1,CASIGIPNTEAFF
-,TRBV27,TRBJ2-1,CASSSAPGRGSYNEQFF
TRBD1,TRBV5-4,TRBJ2-2,CASSIRGLGTGELFF
-,TRBV10-3,TRBJ1-4,CAISERTGYNEKLFF
-,TRBV28,TRBJ2-2,CASGPTPWGRITGELFF
-,TRBV5-5,TRBJ2-3,CASSLSAVLSTDTQYF
-,TRBV7-8,TRBJ1-4,CASSGPTNEKLFF
TRBD1,TRBV2,TRBJ2-5,CASLQQGPETQYF
TRBD1,TRBV7-3,TRBJ2-2,CASSLGDRDTGELFF
-,TRBV28,TRBJ2-3,CASRLRLTDTQYF
TRBD1,TRBV18,TRBJ1-6,CASSTTGENSPLHF
-,TRBV10-3,TRBJ1-4,CAISEREAEKLFF
TRBD1,TRBV3-1/TRBV3-2,TRBJ1-1,CASCKGALNTEAFF
-,TRBV4-1,TRBJ2-3,CASSQSLTDTQYF